These 26 T cell receptor beta chains came from one sample sequenced in a study of beta chain features in type 1 diabetes. Study-level findings and limits: Moderate but significant shortening of TCRB CDR3s was recorded in all four CD4+ subsets from Type 1 diabetes patients.

Investigators reverse transcribed all isolated RNA, so they sequenced expressed TCRB transcripts. Profiled with immunoSEQ multiplex PCR; TCRdb holds only in-frame clones, not every one. This table has more than 95,000 clones, approximately 15% appearing once. No antigens are known for them. Sample: central memory CD4+ T cells from blood. The receptors derive from a man between 18 and 35 years old with type 1 diabetes.

The chain links TRBV13 to TRBJ2-6, with 7 bases fitting TRBD1. V gave up 4 bases and J gave up 1 base; unmatched junction bases: 7. The CDR3 covers 17 residues. CDR1 and CDR2 from the germline V gene are PRHDT and FYEKMQ (reference sequence). DNA for the CDR3: TGTGCCAGCAGCTCCGGGACAGCTAATTCTGGGGCCAACGTCCTGACTTTC. It yields the protein CASSSGTANSGANVLTF.

This clone showed up just a few times. This chain uses TRBV14 with TRBJ2-5, with D possibly matching TRBD1 (5 bases). CDR1 SGHDN and CDR2 FVKESK come from the germline V gene. This CDR3 is built from 15 residues. V lost 3 bases to trimming and J lost 5 bases, with 16 bases between them. CDR3 coding DNA: TGTGCCAGCAGCCATCGTCCGGCAGGGAAGGAGACCCAGTACTTC. Protein sequence: CASSHRPAGKETQYF.

This chain connects TRBV12-2 to TRBJ2-4; the D call TRBD2 from the table was never checked on the DNA. TRBV12-2 is classified as a pseudogene. This CDR3 region has 16 residues. The CDR3: CASRHGGGTSENIQYF. CDR3 sequence (DNA): TGTGCAAGTCGCCACGGGGGAGGGACTAGCGAAAACATTCAGTACTTC.

CDR3 amino acids: CSVEKGRYTEAFF. CDR3 DNA: TGCAGCGTTGAAAAGGGAAGGTACACTGAAGCTTTCTTT. The chain carries TRBV29-1 and TRBJ1-1; D remains unclear. Germline assignment: CDR1 SQVTM and CDR2 ANQGSEA. Trimming took 2 bases from V and 3 from J, leaving 10 bases between them. The CDR3 is made up of 13 amino acids.

The chain joins TRBV5-1 to TRBJ2-1; no clear D gene. Germline V lookup: CDR1 SGHRS, CDR2 YFSETQ. CDR3 length: 13 residues. With 0 bases removed from V and 6 bases from J, the gap between germline ends came to 7 bases. The CDR3 protein is CASSLETVNEQFF. CDR3 sequence (DNA): TGCGCCAGCAGCTTGGAGACTGTCAATGAGCAGTTCTTC.

The rearrangement links TRBV30 to TRBJ2-5; 10 nucleotides align to TRBD2. The germline V gene encodes CDR1 GTSNPN and CDR2 SVGIG (reference sequence). The CDR3 extends over 14 amino acids. The V and J ends lost 7 bases and 1 base, in that order; junction bases with no gene match: 6. CDR3 protein: CASQLAGFQETQYF. The DNA for the CDR3 is TGTGCCTCTCAACTAGCGGGGTTCCAAGAGACCCAGTACTTC.

Worth noting for this clone: A read error may account for a junction end that differs from germline. The CDR3 region has the DNA TGCGCCAGCAGCTTGGATGGGCGGGGATCCTACAGTGAGCAGTTCTTC. Encoded protein: CASSLDGRGSYSEQFF. The chain carries TRBV5-1 and TRBJ2-1, with D possibly TRBD2 on 6 matching bases. Germline V gene data show CDR1 as SGHRS and CDR2 as YFSETQ. The CDR3 consists of 16 residues.

This clone turned up a few times. J is TRBJ1-2 and V is TRBV6-4; D is unclear. Germline CDR1 and CDR2: MRHNA and SNTAGT. V lost 1 base, J lost 6 bases, and 9 bases lay in between. The CDR3 runs 13 residues. The CDR3 nucleotides read TGTGCCAGCAGTGACTATCGGGAGGATGGCTACACCTTC. It translates to CASSDYREDGYTF.

The V call is TRBV7-9, the J call TRBJ2-7, with D unclear. Germline-derived CDR1 and CDR2 are SEHNR and FQNEAQ (reference sequence). V was pared by 8 bases and J by 1 base, with 21 bases between. The CDR3 totals 16 residues. Written as DNA, the CDR3 is TGTGCCAGCCTGCCGCCAAATGTCTACGGTTCCTACGAGCAGTACTTC. Its protein is CASLPPNVYGSYEQYF. Full variable domain (missing parts from reference TRBV7-9 and TRBJ2-7): DTGVSQNPRHKITKRGQNVTFRCDPISEHNRLYWYRQTLGQGPEFLTYFQNEAQLEKSRLLSDRFSAERPKGSFSTLEIQRTEQGDSAMYLCASLPPNVYGSYEQYFGPGTRLTVT.

The J gene is TRBJ2-1, the V gene TRBV15, with 9 bases fitting TRBD1. Germline loops: CDR1 LNHNV, CDR2 YYDKDF (reference sequence). V shed 5 bases, J shed 0 bases, and the junction held 14 bases outside the gene matches. This CDR3 region has 19 residues. CDR3 sequence reads: CATSAPGTGIPSSYNEQFF. The CDR3 DNA follows: TGTGCCACCAGCGCCCCCGGGACAGGGATCCCCAGCTCCTACAATGAGCAGTTCTTC.

The chain joins TRBV29-1 to TRBJ1-2, with D maybe TRBD1 (5 bases). The V end lost 2 bases, the J end lost 0 bases, and 19 bases lay between the germline ends. Germline CDR1 and CDR2: SQVTM and ANQGSEA. There are 17 residues in the CDR3. The chain's CDR3 is CSVEQTHSGTPNYGYTF. DNA of the CDR3: TGCAGCGTTGAACAGACACATTCCGGGACCCCTAACTATGGCTACACCTTC.

This clone has a handful of counts. The J gene is TRBJ1-1, the V gene TRBV7-2; possible D gene TRBD1, 5 bases. V lost 5 bases and J 3 bases, leaving 16 bases between the germline ends. Looked up from germline, CDR1 is SGHTA and CDR2 is FQGNSA. The CDR3 spans 15 residues. CDR3 bases: TGTGCCAGCAGCGAAGTTGGGGGACGGGACACTGAAGCTTTCTTT. It specifies CASSEVGGRDTEAFF.

The chain is built from TRBV28 and TRBJ1-2; D unclear. The V end lost 7 bases, the J end lost 8 bases, and 11 bases lay between the germline ends. This CDR3 spans 11 amino acids. The germline V gene has CDR1 MDHEN and CDR2 SYDVKM. CDR3 amino acids: CASTQREGYTF. Here the CDR3 DNA reads TGTGCCAGCACCCAGAGGGAGGGCTACACCTTC.

V and J are TRBV2 and TRBJ2-1; D perhaps matches TRBD1 (6 bases). This CDR3 has 16 amino acids. Trimming pared 4 bases from V and 5 bases from J, leaving 18 bases between. CDR1 SNHLY and CDR2 FYNNEI come from the germline V gene. The CDR3 loop reads CASSAASRDIDNEQFF. CDR3 bases: TGTGCCAGCAGTGCGGCGTCCCGGGACATCGACAATGAGCAGTTCTTC.

The J gene is TRBJ2-1, the V gene TRBV29-1; D remains ambiguous. V dropped 6 bases and J dropped 2 bases, with 17 bases sitting between them. The CDR3 covers 15 residues. Per germline, CDR1 SQVTM and CDR2 ANQGSEA. The CDR3 nucleotides read TGCAGCGTCCCTGCAAGGTCCCGAACCTACAATGAGCAGTTCTTC. This sequence encodes CSVPARSRTYNEQFF.

V is TRBV9 and J is TRBJ2-6; D is ambiguous. CDR1 SGDLS and CDR2 YYNGEE come from the germline V gene. The V end was cut by 4 bases, the J end by 2 bases, with 10 bases between. This CDR3 spans 15 amino acids. The CDR3 sequence: CASSTNLAGANVLTF. For the CDR3, the DNA is TGTGCCAGCAGCACCAATTTGGCTGGGGCCAACGTCCTGACTTTC.

The sample holds a few counts of this clone. The V gene is TRBV29-1, the J gene TRBJ1-1, with D tentatively TRBD1 (5 bases). V lost 3 bases, J lost 1 base, and 9 bases lay in between. The CDR3 runs to 13 residues. Germline CDR1 and CDR2: SQVTM and ANQGSEA. The DNA for the CDR3 is TGCAGCGTTGAGGGGACCCAGAACACTGAAGCTTTCTTT. Translation: CSVEGTQNTEAFF. Together with reference TRBV29-1 and TRBJ1-1, the CDR3 gives the full variable domain: SAVISQKPSRDICQRGTSLTIQCQVDSQVTMMFWYRQQPGQSLTLIATANQGSEATYESGFVIDKFPISRPNLTFSTLTVSNMSPEDSSIYLCSVEGTQNTEAFFGQGTRLTVV.

The gene calls are TRBV4-1 and TRBJ2-1; tentatively, D is TRBD2 (5 bases). The CDR3 loop spans 17 amino acids. The ends were cut back, 1 base at V and 4 bases at J, with 17 bases in the middle. Germline CDR1 is MGHRA and CDR2 is YSYEKL. The CDR3 DNA sequence: TGCGCCAGCAGCCAAGGGAGGCTTGGGTACCGATACAATGAGCAGTTCTTC. It translates to CASSQGRLGYRYNEQFF.

In its sample, this clone was seen a few times. The V call is TRBV5-1, the J call TRBJ2-2; D not certain. CDR1 and CDR2 from the germline V gene are SGHRS and YFSETQ. Trimming cost V 2 bases and J 1 base, with 9 bases left between them. CDR3 size: 15 residues. CDR3 coding DNA: TGCGCCAGCAGCTTCAGGTCGGGGAACACCGGGGAGCTGTTTTTT. As protein: CASSFRSGNTGELFF.

This clone appeared a few times. The rearrangement joins TRBV5-1 to TRBJ2-3, with TRBD1 identical over 11 bases. Looked up from germline, CDR1 is SGHRS and CDR2 is YFSETQ. The CDR3 is 15 amino acids. The trim removed 0 bases at V and 5 bases at J, leaving 2 bases unmatched. DNA for the CDR3: TGCGCCAGCAGCTTGGGGACAGGGGGCAAAGATACGCAGTATTTT. Residues: CASSLGTGGKDTQYF.

This clone was seen many times. The rearrangement links TRBV18 to TRBJ1-4; 10 bases agree with TRBD1. The germline gives CDR1 KGHSH, CDR2 LQKENI. CDR3 size: 15 residues. Trimming removed 3 bases from V and 5 bases from J; junction bases left unmatched: 3. The CDR3: CASSPLGQGNEKLFF. The CDR3 DNA is TGTGCCAGCTCACCGTTGGGACAGGGGAATGAAAAACTGTTTTTT.

The chain couples TRBV5-1 to TRBJ1-6; perhaps TRBD1 as D (6 bases). V lost 1 base and J lost 7, with 15 bases in between. The CDR3 is 16 residues long. The germline V gene has CDR1 SGHRS and CDR2 YFSETQ. CDR3 in DNA: TGCGCCAGCAGCTTGTATCTTCCAGGGGCAAATTCACCCCTCCACTTT. Translating gives CASSLYLPGANSPLHF.

In regard to this clone: Just one base apart from a much larger clone, this may be a read error. Other DNA sequences in this specimen translate into the identical CDR3. The rearrangement links TRBV7-9 to TRBJ2-6, with a tentative D call TRBD1 (5 bases). Per germline, CDR1 SEHNR and CDR2 FQNEAQ (reference sequence). V was shortened by 10 bases and J by 4 bases, with 17 bases between the two germline ends. The length of the CDR3 is 15 residues. CDR3 sequence reads: CATAREGAGANVLTF. The CDR3 DNA reads TGTGCCACCGCGCGAGAAGGGGCGGGGGCCAACGTCCTGACTTTC.

The sample holds one count of this clone. The chain recombines TRBV11-2 with TRBJ2-7; the D gene is possibly TRBD1 (6 bases). The germline gives CDR1 SGHAT, CDR2 FQNNGV. The germline V and J ends were trimmed by 2 bases and 5 bases, with 16 bases remaining between them. The CDR3 is 15 residues long. Here the CDR3 reads CASSLRTGTTDEQYF. The CDR3 DNA reads TGTGCCAGCAGCTTAAGGACCGGGACAACCGACGAGCAGTACTTC.

This clone was seen a few times. Compared with germline, one end of the junction differs, possibly owing to a read error. The gene calls are TRBV6-5 and TRBJ1-5; D not resolved. From germline, CDR1 is MNHEY and CDR2 SVGAGI. The CDR3 has 14 residues. For the CDR3, the DNA is TGTGCCATCAGTGGTTCGGGCAGTTCGGAGCCCCAGCATTTT. It encodes CAISGSGSSEPQHF.

The V and J genes are TRBV16 and TRBJ2-1, with 7 bases identical to TRBD1. J gave up 0 bases and V 10 bases, and 9 bases lay outside the gene matches. CDR1 and CDR2 from the germline V gene are KGHSY and FQNENV. The CDR3 consists of 15 residues. The DNA of the CDR3 is TGTGCCACCAAGACAGGGACAAGCTCCTACAATGAGCAGTTCTTC. Its translation is CATKTGTSSYNEQFF.